The rows below give T cell receptor beta chains drawn from one sample of a study of cytomegalovirus exposure and HLA in healthy donors. Profiling relied on immunoSEQ multiplex PCR, and the TCRdb table lists in-frame clones only, not all of them. The table for this sample gives around 76,000 clones. Sequenced: PBMCs. These receptors were obtained from a boy aged 10-17 years in good health and CMV-seronegative. The CDR3 runs from the conserved cysteine through the conserved F or W. Fields, in order: CDR3 protein, CDR3 DNA, J gene, V gene, D gene. D genes are given only for firm matches.

CASSQDLLGRGKETQYF TGCGCCAGCAGCCAAGACCTCCTCGGCAGGGGCAAGGAGACCCAGTACTTC TRBJ2-5 TRBV4-3 .
CASSLTSAQETQYF TGTGCCAGCAGCTTGACTAGCGCCCAAGAGACCCAGTACTTC TRBJ2-5 TRBV6-5 TRBD2
CASRAGGVSYEQYF TGTGCCAGCAGAGCGGGGGGGGTTTCCTACGAGCAGTACTTC TRBJ2-7 TRBV14 TRBD2
CASSEYFPEGPSNEQFF TGTGCCAGCAGTGAATACTTCCCGGAGGGCCCCAGCAATGAGCAGTTCTTC TRBJ2-1 TRBV25-1 .
CASSQEVGSGYEKLFF TGCGCCAGCAGCCAAGAAGTGGGGTCAGGGTATGAAAAACTGTTTTTT TRBJ1-4 TRBV4-1 .
CASSPESGIEAFF TGTGCCAGCTCACCCGAATCAGGGATTGAAGCTTTCTTT TRBJ1-1 TRBV18 .
CASSPDRGEEKLFF TGTGCCAGCAGTCCAGACAGGGGCGAGGAAAAACTGTTTTTT TRBJ1-4 TRBV6-6 TRBD1
CASGTGGAGGNTIYF TGTGCCAGCGGCACAGGGGGCGCAGGGGGAAACACCATATATTTT TRBJ1-3 TRBV7-7 TRBD1
CASSQELAGGADTQYF TGTGCCAGCAGCCAAGAGCTAGCGGGAGGCGCAGATACGCAGTATTTT TRBJ2-3 TRBV14 TRBD2
CAISGAGTGGYEQYF TGTGCCATCAGTGGGGCGGGGACAGGGGGCTACGAGCAGTACTTC TRBJ2-7 TRBV10-3 TRBD1
CASSHSGGPSYEQYF TGTGCCAGCAGCCACTCGGGGGGGCCCTCCTACGAGCAGTACTTC TRBJ2-7 TRBV14 TRBD2
CASSQTIRYEQYF TGTGCCAGCAGTCAGACAATCCGTTACGAGCAGTACTTC TRBJ2-7 TRBV6-5 .
CASRTNRVPASTDTQYF TGTGCCAGTAGGACAAACAGGGTTCCCGCTAGCACAGATACGCAGTATTTT TRBJ2-3 TRBV19 .
CASSPGTGGSQPQHF TGTGCCAGCTCACCCGGGACAGGGGGCAGTCAGCCCCAGCATTTT TRBJ1-5 TRBV18 TRBD1
CASSIRWSAGDTDTQYF TGTGCCAGTAGTATCCGCTGGAGTGCGGGAGACACAGATACGCAGTATTTT TRBJ2-3 TRBV19 TRBD2
CASSRYRESNEQYF TGTGCCAGCAGCCGATACAGGGAAAGTAACGAGCAGTACTTC TRBJ2-7 TRBV7-6 .
CASSHSNTGELFF TGTGCCAGCAGCCACTCGAACACCGGGGAGCTGTTTTTT TRBJ2-2 TRBV14 .
CASSYTSGGKEQYF TGTGCCAGCAGTTACACTTCCGGGGGGAAGGAGCAGTACTTC TRBJ2-7 TRBV6-5 TRBD2
CASSSIRGENEQYF TGTGCCAGCAGCTCTATCCGGGGGGAGAACGAGCAGTACTTC TRBJ2-7 TRBV11-2 TRBD2
CASSPRSGPYGYTF TGTGCCAGCAGCCCACGTTCAGGGCCCTATGGCTACACCTTC TRBJ1-2 TRBV14 .
CSVDHRENYGYTF TGCAGCGTTGATCACAGGGAGAACTATGGCTACACCTTC TRBJ1-2 TRBV29-1 .
CASSQVYPGQGGEQFF TGTGCCAGCAGCCAAGTCTATCCGGGACAGGGAGGTGAGCAGTTCTTC TRBJ2-1 TRBV14 TRBD1
CASSEGAGGRTEAFF TGTGCCAGCAGTGAGGGGGCAGGGGGCCGAACTGAAGCTTTCTTT TRBJ1-1 TRBV6-1 TRBD1
CAWRETGGNGYTF TGTGCCTGGCGAGAGACAGGGGGCAATGGCTACACCTTC TRBJ1-2 TRBV30 TRBD1
CASIEDRGLDGYTF TGTGCCAGTATCGAGGACAGGGGGCTCGATGGCTACACCTTC TRBJ1-2 TRBV19 TRBD1
CASSSSGRGSVGEQFF TGTGCCAGCAGCTCTAGCGGGAGGGGGTCTGTGGGTGAGCAGTTCTTC TRBJ2-1 TRBV5-4 TRBD2
CASSINPGRETQYF TGTGCCAGTAGTATAAATCCCGGGAGAGAGACCCAGTACTTC TRBJ2-5 TRBV19 .
CASRAGYEKLFF TGTGCCAGCAGGGCAGGGTATGAAAAACTGTTTTTT TRBJ1-4 TRBV2 .
CSGGDRSNYGYTF TGCAGCGGGGGGGACAGGTCAAACTATGGCTACACCTTC TRBJ1-2 TRBV29-1 TRBD1
CASSPTSGQSYEQYF TGTGCCAGCTCACCAACCTCGGGACAATCCTACGAGCAGTACTTC TRBJ2-7 TRBV18 .
CASSSHGETQYF TGTGCCAGCAGCTCCCACGGAGAGACCCAGTACTTC TRBJ2-5 TRBV5-4 .
CASSLPGTGALYEQYF TGTGCCAGCAGCTTACCCGGGACAGGGGCCCTCTACGAGCAGTACTTC TRBJ2-7 TRBV5-6 TRBD1
CASSENSPLGEKLFF TGTGCCAGCAGTGAAAACAGTCCACTAGGAGAAAAACTGTTTTTT TRBJ1-4 TRBV25-1 .